These 3 T cell receptor beta chains were sequenced from one sample in a study of T-cell reconstitution after alpha-beta-depleted transplantation in children. Preparation of the TCRbeta library was carried out with unique molecular identifiers. TCRdb fed the PCR reads into MiXCR, producing one record per CDR3 protein. The sample holds roughly 570,000 distinct CDR3 sequences, over 20% seen once. The specimen was PBMCs, collected before TCRalphabeta/CD19-depleted stem cell transplant. These receptors were collected from a boy under three years old with Wiskott-Aldrich syndrome, due to receive a stem cell transplant.

This clonotype was observed a handful of times. The rearrangement joins TRBV12-3 or TRBV12-4 to TRBJ2-7, with a possible D match to TRBD2 (5 bases). V lost 8 bases, J lost 0 bases, and 8 bases lay in between. The CDR3 covers 12 residues. This CDR3 is CASGRASYEQYF. The DNA of the CDR3 is TGTGCCAGCGGGCGGGCCTCCTACGAGCAGTACTTC.

There are a few counts of this clonotype. The rearrangement joins TRBV12-3 or TRBV12-4 to TRBJ2-3; D gene ambiguous. V lost 4 bases and J lost 2, with 7 bases in between. The CDR3 runs to 13 residues. The CDR3 is CASSSFTTDTQYF. CDR3 DNA sequence: TGTGCCAGCAGTTCATTTACCACAGATACGCAGTATTTT.

The V gene is TRBV9, the J gene TRBJ1-3; D may be TRBD1 (5 bases). Germline lookup yields CDR1 SGDLS and CDR2 YYNGEE. Deletions cut 0 bases from V and 2 bases from J, with 9 bases between. This CDR3 has 15 residues. The CDR3 bases are TGTGCCAGCAGCGTAGGGGCGGGGGCTGGAAACACCATATATTTT. Protein sequence: CASSVGAGAGNTIYF.